This T cell receptor (beta chain) was identified in a study of monozygotic twins with inflammatory bowel disease. The CDR3 length is 14 residues. From germline, CDR1 is DFQATT and CDR2 SNEGSKA (reference sequence). Using eight separate reactions per sample, the authors generated cDNA. For each CDR3 protein, TCRdb gives one entry from its re-call of the 5' RACE reads, without DNA. The listing contains 80,000 or so distinct CDR3 sequences. As regards this clonotype: What it recognizes is unknown.

The study, taken as a whole, reports: With inverse Simpson as the measure, TCRbeta diversity was lower in IBD patients than in healthy co-twins. Especially where disease activity was present, IBD patients had fewer clonotypes in common with others than healthy twins did.

This chain joins TRBV20-1 and TRBJ2-5; the TCRdb call, TRBD2, lacks DNA for checking. The sample consisted of blood. The TCR sequence derives from a human donor with ulcerative colitis or Crohn's disease, or a healthy co-twin of an affected twin (not recorded which). The CDR3 reads CSARSGAGKETQYF.